These 8 T cell receptor beta chains share one sample of origin, sequenced in a study of PD-1 blockade in classical Hodgkin lymphoma. Autologous stem cell transplantation was followed by relapse in every patient, and brentuximab vedotin exposure varied. The repertoire was sequenced with immunoSEQ multiplex PCR; TCRdb's copy has only in-frame clones and lacks some. Among 100,000 to 130,000 clones, nearly 90% were seen once, and the ten largest hold 20%. The sample was peripheral blood mononuclear cells (PBMCs), taken before the second cycle of nivolumab. These receptors originate from a human donor with classical Hodgkin lymphoma.

V and J are TRBV25-1 and TRBJ2-3; 8 positions agree with TRBD2. J gave up 2 bases and V 2 bases, and 6 bases lay outside the gene matches. Germline CDR1 and CDR2: MGHDK and SYGVNS. The CDR3 spans 16 residues. The CDR3 DNA follows: TGTGCCAGCAGTGAAGTAGCGGGACGATTCACAGATACGCAGTATTTT. Translation: CASSEVAGRFTDTQYF.

CDR3 bases: TGTGCCATCAGTGAGGTGACAGGACCCTCCTACAATGAGCAGTTCTTC. This encodes CAISEVTGPSYNEQFF. The rearrangement links TRBV10-3 to TRBJ2-1; weak D call: TRBD1 (6 bases). Germline-derived CDR1 and CDR2 are ENHRY and SYGVKD. The V gene lost 2 bases and the J gene lost 0 bases, with 11 bases spanning the gap. The CDR3 has 16 residues.

This sequence joins TRBV7-8 and TRBJ2-3, with a weak D call TRBD1 (6 bases). The ends were cut back, 4 bases at V and 0 bases at J, with 29 bases in the middle. Germline assignment: CDR1 SGHVS and CDR2 FQNEAQ. CDR3 length: 21 amino acids. This chain's CDR3 is CASSSRGFRGLASPSTDTQYF. The DNA for the CDR3 is TGTGCCAGCAGCTCCCGCGGGTTCAGGGGCCTAGCCTCTCCCAGCACAGATACGCAGTATTTT.

The chain recombines TRBV2 with TRBJ2-4; possible D gene TRBD2, 5 bases. The CDR3 is 16 residues long. V was clipped by 3 bases and J by 3 bases, with 15 bases between them. Germline V gene lookup returns CDR1 SNHLY and CDR2 FYNNEI. Here the CDR3 reads CASSEDEGIVKNIQYF. CDR3 nucleotides: TGTGCCAGCAGTGAGGATGAGGGAATCGTCAAAAACATTCAGTACTTC.

The chain links TRBV13 to TRBJ2-1; 8 nucleotides align to TRBD2. Germline CDR1 and CDR2: PRHDT and FYEKMQ (reference sequence). The CDR3 consists of 15 residues. The junction had 6 bases not matched to a gene; V was cut back by 0 bases and J by 8 bases. The CDR3 spells CASSLGRAGVDEQFF. CDR3 bases: TGTGCCAGCAGCTTAGGCCGAGCGGGAGTGGATGAGCAGTTCTTC.

The sample holds one count of this clone. The chain joins TRBV28 to TRBJ2-1, with D tentatively TRBD2 (7 bases). Germline values: CDR1 MDHEN, CDR2 SYDVKM. This CDR3 is 16 amino acids long. Deletions cut 6 bases from V and 5 bases from J, with 20 bases between. The CDR3: CASSGGLRGRNNEQFF. CDR3 nucleotides: TGTGCCAGCAGCGGGGGGCTACGAGGGAGGAACAATGAGCAGTTCTTC.

The V call is TRBV7-2, the J call TRBJ2-5, with D unresolved. The end of the DNA is better explained by TRBJ2-7, so the J call may be wrong. The CDR3 covers 13 residues. The V gene's germline CDR1 is SGHTA and CDR2 FQGNSA. The CDR3 nucleotides read TGTGCCAGCAGCTTAGGAGCCGTCTACGAGCAGTACTTC. Encoded protein: CASSLGAVYEQYF.

This clone was picked up one time. The rearrangement joins TRBV5-1 to TRBJ1-2, with D possibly TRBD1 on 5 matching bases. Per germline, CDR1 SGHRS and CDR2 YFSETQ. The CDR3 contains 14 residues. V dropped 4 bases and J dropped 2 bases, with 12 bases sitting between them. CDR3 nucleotides: TGCGCCAGCAGCGCCGCCCGGGGGAACTATGGCTACACCTTC. This translates into CASSAARGNYGYTF.